Listed here are 25 T cell receptor beta chains from one sample, sequenced in a study of blood T cell repertoires in COVID-19. Assay used: immunoSEQ multiplex PCR; TCRdb lists only in-frame clones, some missing. The table lists roughly 99,000 clones, 89% of them singletons, with 4.9% in the top ten. The specimen was peripheral blood. The receptor source for this set is a man aged 35-49 years with active or convalescent COVID-19.

This clone was seen a single time. The rearrangement joins TRBV19 to TRBJ1-3; 7 nucleotides line up with TRBD1. The CDR3 runs 17 residues. Germline CDR1 LNHDA, CDR2 SQIVND (reference sequence). V shed 6 bases and J 0 bases; nucleotides not matched to a gene: 11. The CDR3 spells CASRGRGQASSGNTIYF. For the CDR3, the DNA is TGTGCCAGTAGGGGTCGAGGACAGGCGTCCTCTGGAAACACCATATATTTT.

The CDR3 here is CASSQRQNAYEQYF. The CDR3 coding sequence is TGTGCCAGCAGCCAAAGACAAAATGCCTACGAGCAGTACTTC. The chain carries TRBV14 and TRBJ2-7; D call uncertain. Germline values: CDR1 SGHDN, CDR2 FVKESK. V gave up 2 bases and J gave up 2 bases, with 10 bases separating them. This CDR3 region has 14 residues.

This chain joins TRBV29-1 and TRBJ1-2; 7 bases align to TRBD1. V dropped 4 bases and J dropped 4; count of bases not matched to a gene: 3. The CDR3 contains 12 residues. Germline loops: CDR1 SQVTM, CDR2 ANQGSEA. In nucleotides, the CDR3 is TGCAGCGTTGTGGACAGGACCTATGGCTACACCTTC. It yields the protein CSVVDRTYGYTF.

The CDR3 sequence: CASSIDPIGGKNIQYF. CDR3 sequence (DNA): TGTGCCAGTAGTATAGACCCGATAGGGGGCAAAAACATTCAGTACTTC. V is TRBV19 and J is TRBJ2-4, with TRBD1 as a possible D gene (6 bases). Germline values: CDR1 LNHDA, CDR2 SQIVND (reference sequence). Trimming pared 0 bases from V and 3 bases from J, leaving 12 bases between. This CDR3 spans 16 amino acids.

The sample holds one count of this clone. The chain employs TRBV12-3 or TRBV12-4 and TRBJ1-1, with a weak D call TRBD1 (6 bases). This CDR3 has 12 amino acids. V was clipped by 10 bases and J by 11 bases, with 20 bases between them. The CDR3 DNA reads as TGTGCCATGCAGTTTGTGGGGGGGCGTGCTTTCTTT. Its protein product is CAMQFVGGRAFF.

This clone was detected only once. V and J are TRBV12-5 and TRBJ2-1, with 8 bases lining up with TRBD2. Germline assignment: CDR1 LGHNT and CDR2 FRNRAP. The CDR3 runs 14 residues. V dropped 5 bases and J dropped 5; count of bases not matched to a gene: 5. The DNA of the CDR3 is TGTGCTAGTGGTACGGGACTAGGTGACAATGAGCAGTTCTTC. Its translation: CASGTGLGDNEQFF.

V usage is TRBV28 and J usage is TRBJ2-3; 15 bases agree with TRBD2. V trimming: 2 bases; J trimming: 4 bases; junction bases outside the gene matches: 10. The germline CDR1 and CDR2 sequences are MDHEN and SYDVKM. The CDR3 is 19 amino acids. The CDR3 loop is CASSLRAGTSGRWADTQYF. The CDR3 DNA reads as TGTGCCAGCAGTTTAAGGGCCGGGACTAGCGGGAGGTGGGCAGATACGCAGTATTTT.

This CDR3 reads CASSLRTSSYNEQFF. For the CDR3, the DNA is TGTGCCAGCAGCTTACGTACGAGCTCCTACAATGAGCAGTTCTTC. V gene TRBV7-2 combines with J gene TRBJ2-1; unclear D gene. The CDR3 runs 15 residues. CDR1 is SGHTA, CDR2 FQGNSA, per germline. The V gene lost 2 bases and the J gene lost 0 bases, with 8 bases spanning the gap. Full variable domain (rest looked up from reference TRBV7-2 and TRBJ2-1): GAGVSQSPSNKVTEKGKDVELRCDPISGHTALYWYRQSLGQGLEFLIYFQGNSAPDKSGLPSDRFSAERTGGSVSTLTIQRTQQEDSAVYLCASSLRTSSYNEQFFGPGTRLTVL.

This clone was recorded once. V and J are TRBV11-2 and TRBJ2-7; D is unresolved. Germline assignment: CDR1 SGHAT and CDR2 FQNNGV. Trimming removed 4 bases at V and 0 bases at J, with 10 bases between. The CDR3 is made up of 14 amino acids. The CDR3 sequence: CASSSIRVSYEQYF. The CDR3 coding sequence is TGTGCCAGCAGCTCAATACGGGTCTCCTACGAGCAGTACTTC.

This sequence joins TRBV7-2 and TRBJ1-5; D is ambiguous. V lost 2 bases, J lost 9 bases, and 23 bases lay in between. The CDR3 runs 17 residues. CDR1 SGHTA and CDR2 FQGNSA come from the germline V gene. Written as DNA, the CDR3 is TGTGCCAGCAGCTTAAGCCTGGCCGGGGAACTGAGTCTGCCCCAGCATTTT. Translating it yields CASSLSLAGELSLPQHF.

J is TRBJ1-3 and V is TRBV18; 9 positions match TRBD1. With V trimmed by 2 bases and J by 2 bases, 4 bases remained unmatched. This CDR3 region has 16 residues. Germline CDR1 KGHSH, CDR2 LQKENI. The CDR3 nucleotides are TGTGCCAGCTCACCAACCACAGGGGGCACTGGAAACACCATATATTTT. It encodes CASSPTTGGTGNTIYF.

This sequence joins TRBV21-1 and TRBJ2-2; the D call of TRBD1 is as the table states it, not checked on the DNA. TRBV21-1 is listed as a pseudogene. This CDR3 contains 13 residues. Written as DNA, the CDR3 is TGTGCCAGCAGCAGTCAGGGCGGCGGGGAGCTGTTTTTT. It specifies CASSSQGGGELFF.

This clone occurred once. The chain is built from TRBV5-4 and TRBJ2-7, with D perhaps matching TRBD1 (6 bases). This CDR3 is built from 12 residues. With 0 bases removed from V and 6 bases from J, the gap between germline ends came to 7 bases. CDR1 and CDR2 from the germline V gene are SGHNT and YYREEE (reference sequence). The CDR3 DNA sequence: TGTGCCAGCAGCTTGGAAGGGGGCGAGCAGTACTTC. Encoded protein: CASSLEGGEQYF.

Only one count was recorded for this clone. The gene calls are TRBV12-3 or TRBV12-4 and TRBJ1-1; the match to TRBD1 covers 7 bases. With 7 bases clipped from V and 9 bases from J, the junction kept 5 bases outside the gene matches. This CDR3 spans 11 amino acids. The CDR3 coding sequence is TGTGCCAGCACCCAGGGGGTTCAAGCTTTCTTT. Its translation is CASTQGVQAFF.

The V call is TRBV7-3, the J call TRBJ2-3; tentatively, D is TRBD2 (6 bases). Trimming pared 3 bases from V and 3 bases from J, leaving 10 bases between. There are 14 residues in the CDR3. Germline loops: CDR1 SGHTA, CDR2 FQGTGA. CDR3 residues: CASSLASDTDTQYF. The CDR3 DNA is TGTGCCAGCAGCTTGGCTAGCGATACAGATACGCAGTATTTT.

This rearrangement joins TRBV5-5 to TRBJ2-3; a possible D gene is TRBD2 (6 bases). Germline CDR1 and CDR2: SGHKS and YYEKEE (reference sequence). The CDR3 length is 15 residues. V was trimmed by 2 bases and J by 0 bases, leaving 10 bases between them. CDR3 nucleotides: TGTGCCAGCAGCTTCGGCGGGACTAGCACAGATACGCAGTATTTT. Translating gives CASSFGGTSTDTQYF.

This clone was counted between two and nine times. The chain uses TRBV3-1 (or the pseudogene TRBV3-2) and TRBJ2-5; 8 nucleotides align to TRBD2. Germline V CDR1 and CDR2: LGHDT, YNNKEL (reference sequence). The ends lost 2 bases at V and 4 bases at J; junction bases unmatched: 18. The CDR3 extends over 19 amino acids. This chain's CDR3 is CASSQWRSGLVCWLETQYF. The DNA of the CDR3 is TGTGCCAGCAGCCAATGGCGTTCGGGACTAGTGTGTTGGCTAGAGACCCAGTACTTC.

The V and J genes are TRBV6-2 or TRBV6-3 and TRBJ2-1; 14 nucleotides line up with TRBD2. Trimming removed 5 bases from V and 0 bases from J; junction bases left unmatched: 9. CDR1 and CDR2 (germline): MNHEY, SVGEGT. The CDR3 is 19 amino acids. DNA of the CDR3: TGTGCCAGCAGTCCGCGACTAGCGGGAGGGCCGGGCTCCTACAATGAGCAGTTCTTC. Encoded protein: CASSPRLAGGPGSYNEQFF.

V is TRBV4-1 and J is TRBJ1-2; 9 bases align to TRBD1. Per germline, CDR1 MGHRA and CDR2 YSYEKL. This CDR3 is built from 16 residues. The junction had 7 bases not matched to a gene; V was cut back by 0 bases and J by 5 bases. CDR3 bases: TGCGCCAGCAGCCAAGAACGGGACAGGGTTGGGTATGGCTACACCTTC. Its protein product is CASSQERDRVGYGYTF.

The V and J genes are TRBV27 and TRBJ1-4; 8 nucleotides match TRBD1. Trimming took 5 bases from V and 0 from J; bases not matched to a gene: 5. Per the germline V gene, CDR1 is MNHEY and CDR2 is SMNVEV (reference sequence). CDR3 length equals 16 residues. CDR3 in amino acids: CASSLRQGPTNEKLFF. The CDR3 coding sequence is TGTGCCAGCAGTCTTAGACAGGGGCCAACTAATGAAAAACTGTTTTTT.

CDR3 bases: TGTGCCATCACGGCGCGGGGGACAGATACGCAGTATTTT. Translation: CAITARGTDTQYF. V and J are TRBV10-3 and TRBJ2-3; 7 nucleotides align to TRBD2. V dropped 7 bases and J dropped 3; count of bases not matched to a gene: 4. Looked up from germline, CDR1 is ENHRY and CDR2 is SYGVKD. This CDR3 has 13 residues.

The genes are TRBV27 and TRBJ1-2; a possible D gene is TRBD1 (6 bases). The CDR3 loop spans 15 amino acids. V was clipped by 5 bases and J by 7 bases, with 20 bases between them. Germline V gene data show CDR1 as MNHEY and CDR2 as SMNVEV (reference sequence). The CDR3 sequence: CASSVQQGTRSGYTF. The DNA for the CDR3 is TGTGCCAGCAGTGTCCAACAGGGTACTAGGAGTGGCTACACCTTC.

The chain joins TRBV28 to TRBJ2-7; 10 bases agree with TRBD2. The germline gives CDR1 MDHEN, CDR2 SYDVKM. V trimming: 6 bases; J trimming: 3 bases; junction bases outside the gene matches: 11. CDR3 length: 16 residues. The CDR3 DNA sequence: TGTGCCAGCAGCCGACGACTTAGCGGGAGGTTCTACGAGCAGTACTTC. Its translation: CASSRRLSGRFYEQYF. Complete variable domain (other parts from reference TRBV28 and TRBJ2-7): DVKVTQSSRYLVKRTGEKVFLECVQDMDHENMFWYRQDPGLGLRLIYFSYDVKMKEKGDIPEGYSVSREKKERFSLILESASTNQTSMYLCASSRRLSGRFYEQYFGPGTRLTVT.

The DNA for the CDR3 is TGTGCCAGCAGTCCGAGTGACAGGGGGAGCAATCAGCCCCAGCATTTT. Translated, it gives CASSPSDRGSNQPQHF. This chain joins TRBV28 and TRBJ1-5; TRBD1 aligns across 9 bases. The CDR3 runs 16 residues. Per germline, CDR1 MDHEN and CDR2 SYDVKM. The J segment lost 1 base and the V segment lost 5 bases, leaving 6 bases of the junction unmatched.

V is TRBV11-3 and J is TRBJ2-2, with D unclear. The CDR3 is 11 amino acids. In germline, CDR1 is SGHNT, CDR2 YENEEA. Trimming removed 5 bases at V and 5 bases at J, with 3 bases between. The chain's CDR3 is CASSATGELFF. For the CDR3, the DNA is TGTGCCAGCAGCGCGACCGGGGAGCTGTTTTTT.